This passage covers 22 T cell receptor beta chains from one sample sequenced in a study of blood T cells in healthy people across ages. The use of a sample-barcoded 5' primer and a J-beta primer mix characterized a second PCR of 7 to 11 cycles. A single record per CDR3 protein comes from TCRdb applying MiXCR to the 5' RACE reads. The sample consists of some 1.4 million distinct CDR3 sequences, roughly 40% of them appearing once. The sequenced sample was blood. The receptors were sampled from a woman aged 18-30 years in good health.

This clonotype showed up just once. This rearrangement joins TRBV10-3 to TRBJ1-3, with D possibly being TRBD1 (6 bases). Trimming took off 4 bases at V and 8 bases at J, with 15 bases between the two ends. Germline values: CDR1 ENHRY, CDR2 SYGVKD. The CDR3 has 14 amino acids. CDR3 bases: TGTGCCATCAGTGCCGGGACATCGGGAGACACCATATATTTT. Translating it yields CAISAGTSGDTIYF.

On this clonotype: At one boundary the junction diverges from the germline segment, which might be a read error. The V call is TRBV20-1, the J call TRBJ2-3, with TRBD2 matching over 7 bases. The CDR3 covers 12 residues. Looked up from germline, CDR1 is DFQATT and CDR2 is SNEGSKA (reference sequence). The CDR3 region has the DNA TGCAGCGCTATACTAGCGACAGATACGCAGTATTTT. Translating it yields CSAILATDTQYF.

The CDR3 DNA reads TGTGCCAGCAGTTACTCGTATCACGGGAACACCGGGGAGCTGTTTTTT. This encodes CASSYSYHGNTGELFF. V and J are TRBV6-5 and TRBJ2-2; D is undetermined. The CDR3 is made up of 16 amino acids. Between the trimmed V and J ends, which lost 0 bases and 1 base, there was a span of 9 bases. Per the germline V gene, CDR1 is MNHEY and CDR2 is SVGAGI.

CDR3 amino acids: CASSEGALGANVLTF. CDR3 nucleotide sequence: TGTGCCAGCAGTGAAGGGGCTCTTGGGGCCAACGTCCTGACTTTC. J is TRBJ2-6 and V is TRBV25-1; weak D call: TRBD1 (5 bases). Looked up from germline, CDR1 is MGHDK and CDR2 is SYGVNS. The V and J ends lost 2 bases and 3 bases respectively, with 8 bases between them. This CDR3 contains 15 residues. The variable domain in full, with the rest retrieved from reference TRBV25-1 and TRBJ2-6, is EADIYQTPRYLVIGTGKKITLECSQTMGHDKMYWYQQDPGMELHLIHYSYGVNSTEKGDLSSESTVSRIRTEHFPLTLESARPSHTSQYLCASSEGALGANVLTFGAGSRLTVL.

Only a few counts were recorded for this clonotype. The CDR3 reads CASTPRSGGKETQYF. As DNA, the CDR3 is TGCGCCAGCACCCCTCGGAGCGGGGGAAAAGAGACCCAGTACTTC. The chain employs TRBV5-1 and TRBJ2-5; the match to TRBD2 covers 8 bases. The V segment lost 6 bases and the J segment 3 bases; nucleotides outside the gene matches: 10. This CDR3 region has 15 residues. In germline, CDR1 is SGHRS, CDR2 YFSETQ.

The chain recombines TRBV27 with TRBJ2-1; a possible D gene is TRBD2 (6 bases). The CDR3 spans 13 residues. Trimming took 7 bases from V and 2 from J, leaving 9 bases between them. Per the germline V gene, CDR1 is MNHEY and CDR2 is SMNVEV (reference sequence). The CDR3 sequence is CASKGGAYNEQFF. CDR3 DNA: TGTGCCAGCAAGGGCGGGGCCTACAATGAGCAGTTCTTC.

On this clonotype itself: One end of the junction does not line up with germline, which may come from a read error. V usage is TRBV12-3 or TRBV12-4 and J usage is TRBJ2-3; 13 nucleotides line up with TRBD2. This CDR3 is 17 amino acids long. DNA for the CDR3: TGTGCCAGCAGTTCAACTAGCGGGGGGGCTAGAGCAGATGCGCAGTATTTT. Translation: CASSSTSGGARADAQYF.

This clonotype was found a few times. V is TRBV4-2 and J is TRBJ1-4; no clear D. CDR3 length equals 14 residues. V lost 2 bases to trimming and J lost 0 bases, with 4 bases between them. Germline CDR1 reads LGHNA; CDR2 reads YNFKEQ. The CDR3 nucleotides are TGTGCCAGCAGCCAACGGACAACTAATGAAAAACTGTTTTTT. It yields the protein CASSQRTTNEKLFF.

The chain uses TRBV30 and TRBJ2-1; the D gene is possibly TRBD1 (6 bases). The CDR3 length is 13 residues. The germline V and J ends were trimmed by 1 base and 4 bases, with 8 bases remaining between them. Per the germline V gene, CDR1 is GTSNPN and CDR2 is SVGIG (reference sequence). The CDR3 nucleotides are TGTGCCTGGAGTGGGACAGATTACAATGAGCAGTTCTTC. Translating gives CAWSGTDYNEQFF.

This clonotype was picked up a small number of times. The gene calls are TRBV6-2 or TRBV6-3 and TRBJ1-5; maybe TRBD1 (5 bases). Trimming cost V 2 bases and J 9 bases, with 11 bases left between them. The CDR3 contains 13 residues. Germline CDR1 MNHEY, CDR2 SVGEGT. This CDR3 reads CASSYGDPRPQHF. The CDR3 DNA reads as TGTGCCAGCAGTTACGGGGACCCTCGGCCCCAGCATTTT.

This clonotype occurred a few times. The rearrangement links TRBV9 to TRBJ1-2; TRBD1 aligns across 12 bases. J was trimmed by 2 bases and V by 4 bases; bases with no gene match: 9. Germline CDR1 reads SGDLS; CDR2 reads YYNGEE. The CDR3 runs to 17 residues. The CDR3 coding sequence is TGTGCCAGCAGCCGGACCGGGACAGGGGGCGCGAACTATGGCTACACCTTC. It is translated as CASSRTGTGGANYGYTF.

The chain combines TRBV28 with TRBJ2-3, with D possibly TRBD2 on 6 matching bases. V was trimmed by 8 bases and J by 1 base, leaving 16 bases between them. Germline-derived CDR1 and CDR2 are MDHEN and SYDVKM. The CDR3 length is 15 residues. This chain's CDR3 is CASQTGGLRTDTQYF. The CDR3, as DNA: TGTGCCAGCCAAACCGGGGGACTCCGCACAGATACGCAGTATTTT.

This clonotype appeared once. This sequence may be a read error, since a much larger clone differs from it by one base. The V gene is TRBV20-1, the J gene TRBJ2-3; possible D gene TRBD1, 5 bases. This CDR3 has 11 amino acids. The germline V gene has CDR1 DFQATT and CDR2 SNEGSKA (reference sequence). CDR3 in DNA: TGCAATGCGAAGGGGCCCGATACGCAGTATTTT. Translating it yields CNAKGPDTQYF.

This clonotype was detected a few times. This chain joins TRBV2 and TRBJ2-7; D is undetermined. Between the trimmed V and J ends, which lost 6 bases and 1 base, there was a span of 16 bases. The CDR3 loop spans 15 amino acids. Germline values: CDR1 SNHLY, CDR2 FYNNEI. The CDR3 bases are TGTGCCAGCAGGGTGGAACAGATAACATCCTACGAGCAGTACTTC. Protein: CASRVEQITSYEQYF.

The chain recombines TRBV15 with TRBJ1-4; D remains ambiguous. This CDR3 comprises 15 residues. CDR1 LNHNV and CDR2 YYDKDF come from the germline V gene (reference sequence). The germline V and J ends were trimmed by 0 bases and 5 bases, with 10 bases remaining between them. CDR3 residues: CATSRDLTQNEKLFF. The CDR3 nucleotides are TGTGCCACCAGCAGAGATTTGACCCAAAATGAAAAACTGTTTTTT.

The chain joins TRBV27 to TRBJ2-4; D may be TRBD2 (5 bases). The better agreement between TRBJ2-7 and the DNA end casts doubt on the J call. Germline-derived CDR1 and CDR2 are MNHEY and SMNVEV (reference sequence). The CDR3 has 13 amino acids. CDR3 bases: TGTGCCAGCAGCTGGCAGGAGGACTACGAGCAGTACTTC. Translation gives CASSWQEDYEQYF.

This clonotype was observed a few times. The chain carries TRBV12-3 or TRBV12-4 and TRBJ2-5; 8 bases match TRBD2. Matching the DNA end better, TRBJ2-7 makes the J call doubtful. The CDR3 totals 14 residues. The CDR3 DNA follows: TGTGCCACCCAACGGGGGGGATCAAGAGGCGAGCAGTACTTC. This gives the protein CATQRGGSRGEQYF.

The V gene is TRBV19, the J gene TRBJ2-7; perhaps TRBD1 as D (6 bases). This CDR3 is built from 13 residues. V was clipped by 3 bases and J by 3 bases, with 9 bases between them. Per the germline V gene, CDR1 is LNHDA and CDR2 is SQIVND (reference sequence). CDR3 protein: CASSIDRHYEQYF. The CDR3 nucleotides are TGTGCCAGTAGTATTGACAGGCACTACGAGCAGTACTTC.

This chain joins TRBV9 and TRBJ2-7, with 11 positions matching TRBD1. V was clipped by 3 bases and J by 2 bases; unmatched bases: 10. Germline-derived CDR1 and CDR2 are SGDLS and YYNGEE. The CDR3 sequence is 17 residues long. CDR3 in amino acids: CASSAEEGTGGTYEQYF. For the CDR3, the DNA is TGTGCCAGCAGCGCAGAGGAGGGGACAGGGGGTACCTACGAGCAGTACTTC.

The table lists this clonotype with a few counts. The rearrangement joins TRBV6-1 to TRBJ2-6; 8 bases are a match to TRBD1. Germline V gene sequence: CDR1 MNHNS, CDR2 SASEGT. The length of the CDR3 is 17 residues. V gave up 6 bases and J gave up 0 bases; unmatched junction bases: 7. The CDR3 loop is CASRPGQAYSGANVLTF. The CDR3 nucleotides read TGTGCCAGCAGGCCGGGACAGGCATACTCTGGGGCCAACGTCCTGACTTTC.

Ten or more counts support this clonotype. The V and J genes are TRBV20-1 and TRBJ2-3, with D perhaps TRBD1 (8 bases). The CDR3 totals 16 residues. Trimming cost V 4 bases and J 2 bases, with 19 bases left between them. CDR1 is DFQATT, CDR2 SNEGSKA, per germline (reference sequence). CDR3 residues: CSATTGASGNTDTQYF. CDR3 DNA sequence: TGCAGTGCTACGACAGGGGCTAGCGGTAACACAGATACGCAGTATTTT.

This clonotype appeared a few times. V gene TRBV4-1 combines with J gene TRBJ2-1, with D possibly being TRBD1 or TRBD2 (6 bases each). Germline CDR1 is MGHRA and CDR2 is YSYEKL. V was trimmed by 1 base and J by 7 bases, leaving 14 bases between them. The CDR3 totals 15 residues. The CDR3: CASSQVGTGRNEQFF. The CDR3 DNA follows: TGCGCCAGCAGCCAAGTGGGCACAGGGAGGAATGAGCAGTTCTTC.